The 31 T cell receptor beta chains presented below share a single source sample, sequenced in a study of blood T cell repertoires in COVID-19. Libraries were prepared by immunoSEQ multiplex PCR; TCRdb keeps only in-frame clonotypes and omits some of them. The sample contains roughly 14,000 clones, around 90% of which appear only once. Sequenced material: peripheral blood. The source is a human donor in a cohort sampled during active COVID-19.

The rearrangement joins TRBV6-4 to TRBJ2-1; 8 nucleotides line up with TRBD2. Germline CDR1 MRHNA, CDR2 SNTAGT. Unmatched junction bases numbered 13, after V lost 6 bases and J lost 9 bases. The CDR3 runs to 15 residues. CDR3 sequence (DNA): TGTGCCAGCAGAATAGCGGCGGGAGGATGGGGTGAGCAGTTCTTC. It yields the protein CASRIAAGGWGEQFF.

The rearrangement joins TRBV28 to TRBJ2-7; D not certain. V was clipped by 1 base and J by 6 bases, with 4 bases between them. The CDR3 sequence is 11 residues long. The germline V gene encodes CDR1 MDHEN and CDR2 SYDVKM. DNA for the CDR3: TGTGCCAGCAGTTTATTTCTCGAGCAGTACTTC. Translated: CASSLFLEQYF. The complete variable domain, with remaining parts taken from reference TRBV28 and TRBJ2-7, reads DVKVTQSSRYLVKRTGEKVFLECVQDMDHENMFWYRQDPGLGLRLIYFSYDVKMKEKGDIPEGYSVSREKKERFSLILESASTNQTSMYLCASSLFLEQYFGPGTRLTVT.

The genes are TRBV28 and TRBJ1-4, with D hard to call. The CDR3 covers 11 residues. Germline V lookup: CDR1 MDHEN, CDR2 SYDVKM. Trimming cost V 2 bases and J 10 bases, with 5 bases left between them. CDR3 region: CASSLERKLFF. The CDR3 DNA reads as TGTGCCAGCAGTTTAGAGCGAAAACTGTTTTTT.

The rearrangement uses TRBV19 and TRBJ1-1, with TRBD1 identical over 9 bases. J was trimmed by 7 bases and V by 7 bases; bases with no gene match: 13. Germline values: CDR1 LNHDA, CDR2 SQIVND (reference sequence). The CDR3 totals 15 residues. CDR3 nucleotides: TGTGCCAGTATTGATGGGGGGACAGGGACGCATGAAGCTTTCTTT. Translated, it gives CASIDGGTGTHEAFF.

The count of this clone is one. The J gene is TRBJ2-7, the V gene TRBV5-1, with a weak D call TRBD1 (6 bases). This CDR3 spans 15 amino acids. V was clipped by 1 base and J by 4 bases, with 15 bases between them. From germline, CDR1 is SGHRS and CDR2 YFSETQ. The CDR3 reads CASSLWPGDLYEQYF. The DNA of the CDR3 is TGCGCCAGCAGCTTGTGGCCAGGGGACCTTTACGAGCAGTACTTC.

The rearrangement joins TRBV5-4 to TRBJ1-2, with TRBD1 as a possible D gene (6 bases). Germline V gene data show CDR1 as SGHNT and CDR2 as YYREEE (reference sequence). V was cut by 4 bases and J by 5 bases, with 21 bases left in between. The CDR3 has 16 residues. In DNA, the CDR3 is TGTGCCAGCAGCCCCGGCCCAGACTGGGGGCAGTATGGCTACACCTTC. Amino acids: CASSPGPDWGQYGYTF.

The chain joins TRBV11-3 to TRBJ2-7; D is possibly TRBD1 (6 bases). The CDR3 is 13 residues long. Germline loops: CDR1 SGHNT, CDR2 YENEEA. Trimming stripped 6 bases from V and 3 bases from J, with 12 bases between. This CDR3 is CASSERGSYEQYF. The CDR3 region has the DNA TGTGCCAGCAGTGAGAGGGGGAGCTACGAGCAGTACTTC.

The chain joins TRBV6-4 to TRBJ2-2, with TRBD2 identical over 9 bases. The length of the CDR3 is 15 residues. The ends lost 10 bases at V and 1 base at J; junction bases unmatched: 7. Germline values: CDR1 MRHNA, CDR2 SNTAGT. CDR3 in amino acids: CAIRRTSENTGELFF. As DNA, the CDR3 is TGTGCCATCCGAAGGACTAGCGAGAACACCGGGGAGCTGTTTTTT.

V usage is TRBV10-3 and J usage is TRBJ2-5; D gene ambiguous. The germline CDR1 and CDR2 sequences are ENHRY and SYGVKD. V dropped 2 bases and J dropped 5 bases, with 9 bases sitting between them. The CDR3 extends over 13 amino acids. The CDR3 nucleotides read TGTGCCATCAGTGAGGCGCCCGGGGAGACCCAGTACTTC. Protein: CAISEAPGETQYF.

The DNA of the CDR3 is TGCTACTTCTCCTACGAGCAGTACTTC. Translating gives CYFSYEQYF. The chain is built from TRBV29-1 and TRBJ2-7; D unclear. The CDR3 runs to 9 residues. The germline V gene has CDR1 SQVTM and CDR2 ANQGSEA.

The CDR3 DNA reads TGTGCCAGCAGTGAAGGAACAGGGGGCCTCTACGAGCAGTACTTC. This codes for CASSEGTGGLYEQYF. The rearrangement links TRBV6-1 to TRBJ2-7; the match to TRBD1 covers 9 bases. After removal of 1 base from V and 3 bases from J, the junction contained 4 bases not matched to a gene. Germline V gene lookup returns CDR1 MNHNS and CDR2 SASEGT. CDR3 length equals 15 residues.

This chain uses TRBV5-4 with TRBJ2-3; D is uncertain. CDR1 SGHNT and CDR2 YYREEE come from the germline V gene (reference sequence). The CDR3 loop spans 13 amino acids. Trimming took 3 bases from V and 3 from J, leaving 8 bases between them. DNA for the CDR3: TGTGCCAGCAGCTCCCGGGTTACAGATACGCAGTATTTT. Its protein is CASSSRVTDTQYF.

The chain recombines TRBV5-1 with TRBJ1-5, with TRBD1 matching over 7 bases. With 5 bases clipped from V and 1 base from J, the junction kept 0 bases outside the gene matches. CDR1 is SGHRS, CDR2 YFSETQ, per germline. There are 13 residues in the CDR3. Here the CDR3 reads CASRQGSNQPQHF. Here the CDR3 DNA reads TGCGCCAGCAGACAGGGGAGCAATCAGCCCCAGCATTTT.

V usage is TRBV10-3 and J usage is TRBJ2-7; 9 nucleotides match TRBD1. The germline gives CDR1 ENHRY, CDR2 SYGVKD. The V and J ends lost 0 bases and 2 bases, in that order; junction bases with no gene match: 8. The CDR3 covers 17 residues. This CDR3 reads CAISESDRGAGTYEQYF. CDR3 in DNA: TGTGCCATCAGTGAGTCAGACAGGGGGGCGGGAACCTACGAGCAGTACTTC.

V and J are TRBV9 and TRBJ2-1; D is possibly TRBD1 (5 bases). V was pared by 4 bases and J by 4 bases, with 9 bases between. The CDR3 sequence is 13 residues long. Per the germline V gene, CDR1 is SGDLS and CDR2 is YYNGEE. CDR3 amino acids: CASSRGTYNEQFF. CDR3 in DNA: TGTGCCAGCAGCAGGGGAACTTACAATGAGCAGTTCTTC. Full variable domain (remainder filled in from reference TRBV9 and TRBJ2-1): DSGVTQTPKHLITATGQRVTLRCSPRSGDLSVYWYQQSLDQGLQFLIQYYNGEERAKGNILERFSAQQFPDLHSELNLSSLELGDSALYFCASSRGTYNEQFFGPGTRLTVL.

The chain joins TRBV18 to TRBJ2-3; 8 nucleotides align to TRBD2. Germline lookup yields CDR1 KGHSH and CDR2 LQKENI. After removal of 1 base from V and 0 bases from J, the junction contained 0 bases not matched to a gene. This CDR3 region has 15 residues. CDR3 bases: TGTGCCAGCTCACCACTAGCGGGAAGCACAGATACGCAGTATTTT. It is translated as CASSPLAGSTDTQYF.

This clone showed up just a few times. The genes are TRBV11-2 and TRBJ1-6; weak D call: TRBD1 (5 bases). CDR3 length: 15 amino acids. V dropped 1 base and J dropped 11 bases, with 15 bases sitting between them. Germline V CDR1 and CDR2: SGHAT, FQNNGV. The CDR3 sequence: CASSLVGRGGAPLHF. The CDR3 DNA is TGTGCCAGCAGCTTAGTGGGGCGGGGGGGAGCACCCCTCCACTTT.

CDR3 amino acids: CASSKTDSVEAFF. Written as DNA, the CDR3 is TGTGCCAGCAGTAAAACAGATTCCGTTGAAGCTTTCTTT. The chain recombines TRBV28 with TRBJ1-1; no clear D gene. The germline CDR1 and CDR2 sequences are MDHEN and SYDVKM. Trimming took 5 bases from V and 7 from J, leaving 14 bases between them. The CDR3 is 13 amino acids.

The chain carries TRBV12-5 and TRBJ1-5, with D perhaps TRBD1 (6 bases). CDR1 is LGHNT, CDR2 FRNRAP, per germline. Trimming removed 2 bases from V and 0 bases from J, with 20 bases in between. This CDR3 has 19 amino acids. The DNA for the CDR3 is TGTGCTAGTGGTTTGCCAACTCCTGGACAGACAGATAGCAATCAGCCCCAGCATTTT. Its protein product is CASGLPTPGQTDSNQPQHF.

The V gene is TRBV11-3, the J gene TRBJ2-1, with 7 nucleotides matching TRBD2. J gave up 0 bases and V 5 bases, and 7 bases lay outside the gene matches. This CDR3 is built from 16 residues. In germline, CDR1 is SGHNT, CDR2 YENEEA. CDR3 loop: CASSPTQRGSYNEQFF. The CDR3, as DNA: TGTGCCAGCAGCCCGACGCAGCGGGGCTCCTACAATGAGCAGTTCTTC.

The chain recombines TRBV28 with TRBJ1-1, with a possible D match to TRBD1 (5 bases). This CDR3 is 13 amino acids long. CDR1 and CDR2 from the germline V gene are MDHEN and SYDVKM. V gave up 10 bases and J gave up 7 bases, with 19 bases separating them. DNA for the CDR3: TGTGCCACCAATACCCCGGGACTGGGTGAAGCTTTCTTT. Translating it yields CATNTPGLGEAFF.

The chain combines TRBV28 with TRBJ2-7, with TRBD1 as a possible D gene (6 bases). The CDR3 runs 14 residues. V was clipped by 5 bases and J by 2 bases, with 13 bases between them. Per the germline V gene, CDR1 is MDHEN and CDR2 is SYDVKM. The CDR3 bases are TGTGCCAGCAGTCCCCCCGGGACAACCTACGAGCAGTACTTC. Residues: CASSPPGTTYEQYF.

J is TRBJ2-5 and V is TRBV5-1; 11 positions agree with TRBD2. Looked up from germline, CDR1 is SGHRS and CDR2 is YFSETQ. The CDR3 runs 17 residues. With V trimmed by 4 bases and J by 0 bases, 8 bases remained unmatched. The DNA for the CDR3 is TGCGCCAGCAGCCCGGGACTAGCGGTGGGGTACCAAGAGACCCAGTACTTC. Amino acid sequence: CASSPGLAVGYQETQYF.

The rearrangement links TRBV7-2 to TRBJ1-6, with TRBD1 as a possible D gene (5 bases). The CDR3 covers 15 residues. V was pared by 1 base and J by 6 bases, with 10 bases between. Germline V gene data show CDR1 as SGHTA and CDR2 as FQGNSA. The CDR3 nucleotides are TGTGCCAGCAGCTTAGTGGGGCTGAGTAATTCACCCCTCCACTTT. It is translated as CASSLVGLSNSPLHF. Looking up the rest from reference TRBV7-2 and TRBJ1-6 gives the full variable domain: GAGVSQSPSNKVTEKGKDVELRCDPISGHTALYWYRQSLGQGLEFLIYFQGNSAPDKSGLPSDRFSAERTGGSVSTLTIQRTQQEDSAVYLCASSLVGLSNSPLHFGNGTRLTVT.

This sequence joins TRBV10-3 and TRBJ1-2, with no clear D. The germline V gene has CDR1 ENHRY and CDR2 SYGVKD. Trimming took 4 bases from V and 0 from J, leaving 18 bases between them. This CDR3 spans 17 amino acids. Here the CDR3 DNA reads TGTGCCATCAGTGCCCTCCCTACGGGAACTACTAACTATGGCTACACCTTC. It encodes CAISALPTGTTNYGYTF.

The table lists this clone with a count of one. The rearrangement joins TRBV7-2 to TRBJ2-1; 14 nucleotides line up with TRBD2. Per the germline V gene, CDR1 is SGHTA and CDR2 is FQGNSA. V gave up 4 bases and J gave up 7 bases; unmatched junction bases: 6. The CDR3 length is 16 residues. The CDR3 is CASSSGTSGSWNEQFF. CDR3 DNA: TGTGCCAGCAGCTCCGGGACTAGCGGGAGTTGGAATGAGCAGTTCTTC.

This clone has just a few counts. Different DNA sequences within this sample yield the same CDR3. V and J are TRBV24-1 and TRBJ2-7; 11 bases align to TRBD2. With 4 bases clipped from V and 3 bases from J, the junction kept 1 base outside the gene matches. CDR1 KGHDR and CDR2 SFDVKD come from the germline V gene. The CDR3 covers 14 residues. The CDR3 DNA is TGTGCCACCAGTGACGGGACTAGCGGCTACGAGCAGTACTTC. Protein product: CATSDGTSGYEQYF.

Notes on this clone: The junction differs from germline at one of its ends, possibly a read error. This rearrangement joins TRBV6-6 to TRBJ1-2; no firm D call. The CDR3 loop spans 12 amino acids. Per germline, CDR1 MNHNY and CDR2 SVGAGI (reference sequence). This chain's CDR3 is CASSDSLVGYTF. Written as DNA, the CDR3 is TGTGCCAGCAGTGACTCCCTAGTGGGCTACACCTTC.

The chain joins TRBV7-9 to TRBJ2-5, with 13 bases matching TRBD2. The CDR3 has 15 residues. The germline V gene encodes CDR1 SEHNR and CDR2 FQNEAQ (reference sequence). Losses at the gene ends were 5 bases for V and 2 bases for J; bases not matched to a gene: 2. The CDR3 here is CASSEGLAGQETQYF. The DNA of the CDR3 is TGTGCCAGCAGCGAGGGACTAGCGGGGCAAGAGACCCAGTACTTC.

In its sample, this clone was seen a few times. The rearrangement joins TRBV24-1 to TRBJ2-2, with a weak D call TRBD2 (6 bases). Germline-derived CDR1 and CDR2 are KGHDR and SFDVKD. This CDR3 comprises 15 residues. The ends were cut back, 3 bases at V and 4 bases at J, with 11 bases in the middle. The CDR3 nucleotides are TGTGCCACCAGTGATCCGCGGGGACGCACCGGGGAGCTGTTTTTT. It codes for CATSDPRGRTGELFF.

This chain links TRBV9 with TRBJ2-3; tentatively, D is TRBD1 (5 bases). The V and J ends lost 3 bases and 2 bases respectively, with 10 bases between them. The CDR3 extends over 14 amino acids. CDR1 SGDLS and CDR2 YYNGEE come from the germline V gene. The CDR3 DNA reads TGTGCCAGCAGCGGACGACAGAACACAGATACGCAGTATTTT. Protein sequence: CASSGRQNTDTQYF.